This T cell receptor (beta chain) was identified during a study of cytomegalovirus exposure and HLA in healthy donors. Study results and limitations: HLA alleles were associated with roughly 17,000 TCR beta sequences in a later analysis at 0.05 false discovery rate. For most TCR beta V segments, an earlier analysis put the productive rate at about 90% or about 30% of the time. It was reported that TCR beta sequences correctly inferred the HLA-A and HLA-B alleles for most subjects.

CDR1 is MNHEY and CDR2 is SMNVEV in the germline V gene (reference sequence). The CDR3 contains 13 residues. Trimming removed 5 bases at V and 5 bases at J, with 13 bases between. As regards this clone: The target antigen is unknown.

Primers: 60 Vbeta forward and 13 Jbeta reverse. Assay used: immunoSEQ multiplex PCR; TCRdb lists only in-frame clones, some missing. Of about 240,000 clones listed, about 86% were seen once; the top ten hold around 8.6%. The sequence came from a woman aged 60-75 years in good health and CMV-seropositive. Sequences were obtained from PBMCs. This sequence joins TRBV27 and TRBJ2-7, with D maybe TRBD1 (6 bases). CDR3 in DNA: TGTGCCAGCAGTCCGCAACAGGGTGACGAGCAGTACTTC. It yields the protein CASSPQQGDEQYF.